Presented here are 23 T cell receptor beta chains from one specimen sequenced in a study of shared clonotypes between healthy human individuals. Sequenced by immunoSEQ multiplex PCR; TCRdb stores in-frame clones only, minus some. The data contain just over 2,000,000 clones, 85% to 95% of them singletons. The sequenced sample consisted of naive CD4+ T cells sorted from blood. The subset denotes: CD45RA+ positively selected. The receptor source for this set is a man aged 18-30 years in good health.

Written as DNA, the CDR3 is TGTGCCAGCACGCCCGGGACGACAAGCCTTGGTGGCTACACCTTC. Amino acids: CASTPGTTSLGGYTF. The chain recombines TRBV6-1 with TRBJ1-2, with a weak D call TRBD1 (5 bases). Germline V gives CDR1 MNHNS, CDR2 SASEGT. Trimming removed 7 bases at V and 7 bases at J, with 22 bases between. CDR3 length equals 15 residues.

The J gene is TRBJ2-1, the V gene TRBV9; 10 bases line up with TRBD2. This CDR3 is 15 amino acids long. The V gene's germline CDR1 is SGDLS and CDR2 YYNGEE. The V and J ends lost 0 bases and 12 bases, in that order; junction bases with no gene match: 9. This chain's CDR3 is CASSVEGAGGLSQFF. The CDR3 nucleotides are TGTGCCAGCAGCGTAGAGGGAGCGGGAGGGCTCTCGCAGTTCTTC.

In this sample, this clone turned up once. This rearrangement joins TRBV28 to TRBJ2-7; tentatively, D is TRBD1 or TRBD2 (6 bases each). Germline CDR1 and CDR2: MDHEN and SYDVKM. This CDR3 has 17 residues. The V and J ends lost 5 bases and 3 bases respectively, with 23 bases between them. CDR3 amino acids: CASSPIQQGGGNYEQYF. The DNA for the CDR3 is TGTGCCAGCAGTCCGATCCAACAGGGTGGGGGGAACTACGAGCAGTACTTC. Using reference TRBV28 and TRBJ2-7 for the parts outside the CDR3, the full variable domain is DVKVTQSSRYLVKRTGEKVFLECVQDMDHENMFWYRQDPGLGLRLIYFSYDVKMKEKGDIPEGYSVSREKKERFSLILESASTNQTSMYLCASSPIQQGGGNYEQYFGPGTRLTVT.

V and J are TRBV5-6 and TRBJ2-3; TRBD2 matches at 10 bases. CDR3 length: 16 amino acids. V lost 2 bases and J lost 4; bases outside the gene matches: 7. The V gene's germline CDR1 is SGHDT and CDR2 YYEEEE. Here the CDR3 reads CASSLVAGGRADTQYF. The CDR3 region has the DNA TGTGCCAGCAGCTTAGTAGCGGGGGGCCGTGCAGATACGCAGTATTTT.

The V and J genes are TRBV15 and TRBJ2-5; D possibly corresponds to TRBD2 (6 bases). Germline V gives CDR1 LNHNV, CDR2 YYDKDF (reference sequence). V was clipped by 3 bases and J by 5 bases, with 16 bases between them. The CDR3 loop spans 15 amino acids. The CDR3 DNA follows: TGTGCCACCAGCAGGGTGGGACTTAGAAGTGAGACCCAGTACTTC. Translation: CATSRVGLRSETQYF.

This clone is a singleton in its sample. The J gene is TRBJ2-1, the V gene TRBV10-2; 7 bases map to TRBD2. CDR1 and CDR2 (germline): WSHSY, SAAADI. V trimming: 5 bases; J trimming: 7 bases; junction bases outside the gene matches: 14. This CDR3 comprises 16 residues. The chain's CDR3 is CASSPGLGAHLNEQFF. The DNA for the CDR3 is TGCGCCAGCAGTCCTGGACTAGGGGCACACCTGAATGAGCAGTTCTTC.

This clone was detected once. The DNA of the CDR3 is TGTGCCAGCAGCTTGGACAGGGAGGGTGGAAACACCATATATTTT. Encoded protein: CASSLDREGGNTIYF. The chain has TRBV5-4 and TRBJ1-3, with D possibly TRBD1 on 6 matching bases. V shed 0 bases and J shed 3 bases, with 10 bases lying between them. Germline V gene data show CDR1 as SGHNT and CDR2 as YYREEE (reference sequence). The CDR3 is made up of 15 amino acids.

This chain connects TRBV5-1 to TRBJ2-7, with TRBD1 matching over 7 bases. CDR1 and CDR2 from the germline V gene are SGHRS and YFSETQ. This CDR3 has 13 residues. The V and J ends lost 4 bases and 5 bases, in that order; junction bases with no gene match: 6. In nucleotides, the CDR3 is TGCGCCAGCAGCGGAGAGACAGGGAACGAGCAGTACTTC. Translation: CASSGETGNEQYF.

V is TRBV29-1 and J is TRBJ1-1; TRBD1 is a possible D gene (5 bases). Germline CDR1 SQVTM, CDR2 ANQGSEA. The CDR3 covers 12 residues. Between the trimmed V and J ends, which lost 8 bases and 8 bases, there was a span of 18 bases. CDR3 coding DNA: TGCAGCACAACGCCTGGGGCTGGGGAAGCTTTCTTT. As protein: CSTTPGAGEAFF.

The chain recombines TRBV10-3 with TRBJ2-7, with TRBD1 matching 7 bases. V lost 6 bases, J lost 3 bases, and 8 bases stayed unmatched. CDR1 and CDR2 from the germline V gene are ENHRY and SYGVKD. The CDR3 contains 14 residues. The CDR3: CAIRARDSYYEQYF. CDR3 DNA: TGTGCCATCAGGGCCCGGGACAGCTACTACGAGCAGTACTTC.

The chain joins TRBV11-3 to TRBJ2-7; 10 nucleotides match TRBD2. Germline-derived CDR1 and CDR2 are SGHNT and YENEEA. There are 19 residues in the CDR3. The J segment lost 3 bases and the V segment lost 2 bases, leaving 16 bases of the junction unmatched. The CDR3 DNA follows: TGTGCCAGCAGCTTACCCAAAGGAAGGGTAGCGGGAGGTCACTACGAGCAGTACTTC. Translating it yields CASSLPKGRVAGGHYEQYF.

This rearrangement joins TRBV6-5 to TRBJ2-7; D gene unclear. V lost 4 bases and J lost 3, with 13 bases in between. This CDR3 is built from 14 residues. Per the germline V gene, CDR1 is MNHEY and CDR2 is SVGAGI. In DNA form, the CDR3 reads TGTGCCAGCAGTTTTTACAGAGGTGACTACGAGCAGTACTTC. As protein: CASSFYRGDYEQYF.

The V call is TRBV4-1, the J call TRBJ1-6; the D gene is possibly TRBD1 (5 bases). CDR3 length: 18 residues. Trimming shortened V by 2 bases and J by 0 bases, and 14 bases separated the two germline ends. From germline, CDR1 is MGHRA and CDR2 YSYEKL. CDR3 residues: CASSQRGGISSYNSPLHF. In nucleotides, the CDR3 is TGCGCCAGCAGCCAAAGGGGAGGGATTAGCTCCTATAATTCACCCCTCCACTTT.

The rearrangement links TRBV18 to TRBJ1-2; the D is unclear. There are 14 residues in the CDR3. V gave up 2 bases and J gave up 0 bases, with 7 bases separating them. The germline gives CDR1 KGHSH, CDR2 LQKENI. In DNA, the CDR3 is TGTGCCAGCTCACCAGGAGAACCTAACTATGGCTACACCTTC. Amino acids: CASSPGEPNYGYTF.

This clone has a single count. This chain joins TRBV5-1 and TRBJ2-3; TRBD2 aligns across 11 bases. Germline values: CDR1 SGHRS, CDR2 YFSETQ. CDR3 size: 14 residues. The V segment lost 4 bases and the J segment 5 bases; nucleotides outside the gene matches: 3. CDR3 nucleotide sequence: TGCGCCAGCAGCCAAGGGACTAGCGGAGATACGCAGTATTTT. Translated: CASSQGTSGDTQYF.

This chain links TRBV7-2 with TRBJ1-5; D remains unclear. V was trimmed by 1 base and J by 0 bases, leaving 7 bases between them. The CDR3 spans 15 residues. From germline, CDR1 is SGHTA and CDR2 FQGNSA. Here the CDR3 DNA reads TGTGCCAGCAGCTTAGTCAAGAATAGCAATCAGCCCCAGCATTTT. Its translation is CASSLVKNSNQPQHF.

A remark on this clone: The sample carries other DNA sequences with the same CDR3. The rearrangement joins TRBV5-1 to TRBJ1-2; the D gene is possibly TRBD1 (5 bases). Germline V CDR1 and CDR2: SGHRS, YFSETQ. V was clipped by 4 bases and J by 2 bases, with 9 bases between them. The length of the CDR3 is 13 residues. The chain's CDR3 is CASSPEGNYGYTF. CDR3 in DNA: TGCGCCAGCAGCCCGGAGGGGAACTATGGCTACACCTTC.

This chain uses TRBV28 with TRBJ2-3; D possibly corresponds to TRBD1 (6 bases). CDR1 MDHEN and CDR2 SYDVKM come from the germline V gene. This CDR3 contains 16 residues. V lost 6 bases and J 0 bases, leaving 16 bases between the germline ends. CDR3 protein: CASSSDRSASTDTQYF. The CDR3 DNA reads TGTGCCAGCAGCTCTGACAGGTCCGCTAGCACAGATACGCAGTATTTT.

The chain is built from TRBV5-4 and TRBJ1-2; TRBD1 is a possible D gene (5 bases). Germline CDR1 SGHNT, CDR2 YYREEE (reference sequence). V lost 0 bases, J lost 6 bases, and 12 bases lay in between. The CDR3 runs to 14 residues. Here the CDR3 reads CASSLVEGRDGYTF. In nucleotides, the CDR3 is TGTGCCAGCAGCTTGGTAGAGGGACGGGATGGCTACACCTTC.

V usage is TRBV25-1 and J usage is TRBJ2-6; D gene unclear. The CDR3 is made up of 14 amino acids. Per germline, CDR1 MGHDK and CDR2 SYGVNS. Trimming left V 3 bases short and J 0 bases short, with 3 bases between. CDR3 amino acids: CASSDYSGANVLTF. DNA for the CDR3: TGTGCCAGCAGTGATTACTCTGGGGCCAACGTCCTGACTTTC.

The DNA of the CDR3 is TGTGCCAGCAGCCGGGAGACCCAGTACTTC. Protein product: CASSRETQYF. The rearrangement joins TRBV21-1 to TRBJ2-5; the tabulated D call, TRBD2, remains unverified against the DNA. TRBV21-1 is tagged as a pseudogene. The CDR3 sequence is 10 residues long.

This chain uses TRBV19 with TRBJ1-1; possible D gene TRBD1, 5 bases. The CDR3 covers 14 residues. V lost 7 bases and J 1 base, leaving 13 bases between the germline ends. Germline V gives CDR1 LNHDA, CDR2 SQIVND (reference sequence). CDR3 in amino acids: CASTPGTENTEAFF. The DNA of the CDR3 is TGTGCCAGTACCCCCGGGACGGAGAACACTGAAGCTTTCTTT.

The V gene is TRBV19, the J gene TRBJ2-7; D may be TRBD1 (6 bases). Germline-derived CDR1 and CDR2 are LNHDA and SQIVND (reference sequence). Deletions cut 1 base from V and 4 bases from J, with 8 bases between. This CDR3 contains 13 residues. The CDR3 protein is CASSIGTDYEQYF. The CDR3 bases are TGTGCCAGTAGTATAGGGACAGATTACGAGCAGTACTTC.